The 6 T cell receptor beta chains reported below all come from one sample, sequenced in a study of CD8+ T cells in alopecia areata. Extraction of RNA preceded its reverse transcription into cDNA, which served as the sequencing template. Assay used: immunoSEQ multiplex PCR; TCRdb lists only in-frame clones, some missing. The repertoire has about 180,000 clones, around 49% of them found once; the top ten carry around a tenth. This sample's treatment: oral pan-JAK inhibitor, 5-10 mg twice daily. Specimen: CD8+ T cells sorted from blood, collected at approximately week 51, from a patient treated with tofacitinib. These receptors came from a human donor with alopecia areata.

This sequence joins TRBV2 and TRBJ2-1, with unresolved D. This CDR3 region has 15 residues. V was clipped by 6 bases and J by 3 bases, with 15 bases between them. Germline CDR1 is SNHLY and CDR2 is FYNNEI. CDR3 sequence reads: CASSALGPSYNEQFF. The CDR3 DNA reads TGTGCCAGCAGCGCTCTAGGCCCCAGCTACAATGAGCAGTTCTTC.

This clone was seen more than once but under ten times. The chain's CDR3 is CASSEGRPDQPQHF. The DNA of the CDR3 is TGTGCCAGCAGTGAGGGCAGGCCAGATCAGCCCCAGCATTTT. This chain links TRBV25-1 with TRBJ1-5, with no clear D. CDR1 MGHDK and CDR2 SYGVNS come from the germline V gene. V lost 3 bases, J lost 5 bases, and 11 bases lay in between. This CDR3 has 14 amino acids.

The rearrangement joins TRBV27 to TRBJ2-5, with 10 bases matching TRBD1. There are 15 residues in the CDR3. V was clipped by 4 bases and J by 5 bases; unmatched bases: 7. The germline V gene has CDR1 MNHEY and CDR2 SMNVEV (reference sequence). The CDR3 is CASSSSGTGDETQYF. The CDR3 DNA sequence: TGTGCCAGCAGTTCATCCGGGACAGGGGATGAGACCCAGTACTTC.

The CDR3: CASSQEWRSQETQYF. CDR3 DNA sequence: TGCGCCAGCAGCCAAGAATGGAGGTCCCAAGAGACCCAGTACTTC. This chain uses TRBV4-1 with TRBJ2-5, with D possibly matching TRBD2 (5 bases). The CDR3 loop spans 15 amino acids. Germline V gene sequence: CDR1 MGHRA, CDR2 YSYEKL. Trimming took off 0 bases at V and 1 base at J, with 9 bases between the two ends.

V gene TRBV7-9 combines with J gene TRBJ2-5, with 12 nucleotides matching TRBD2. J gave up 4 bases and V 5 bases, and 5 bases lay outside the gene matches. The CDR3 runs to 15 residues. CDR1 SEHNR and CDR2 FQNEAQ come from the germline V gene (reference sequence). CDR3 in amino acids: CASSPRTSGAETQYF. As DNA, the CDR3 is TGTGCCAGCAGCCCTAGGACTAGCGGGGCAGAGACCCAGTACTTC.

This clone was seen once. The chain couples TRBV30 to TRBJ1-1; possible D gene TRBD1, 5 bases. From germline, CDR1 is GTSNPN and CDR2 SVGIG (reference sequence). The CDR3 sequence is 15 residues long. Deletions cut 7 bases from V and 5 bases from J, with 23 bases between. CDR3 amino acids: CALNKDGGRLTEAFF. In DNA form, the CDR3 reads TGTGCCTTGAATAAGGATGGGGGAAGATTGACTGAAGCTTTCTTT.